This T cell receptor (beta chain) was obtained from a study of breast tumors, draining lymph nodes, adjacent tissues. General study points: Compared with basal-like, luminal-like tumors shared significantly more repertoire with nontumor tissue. Tumor T cell lymph node origin was a supported hypothesis, not proven. Most tumor T cells seemingly derive from lymph node, then expand in tumor. Tumor repertoires ranked between lymph nodes and nontumor tissue in diversity, with V and J gene preferences.

This clonotype showed up just a few times. Its specificity is unknown. Germline assignment: CDR1 MNHEY and CDR2 SMNVEV (reference sequence). The CDR3 is 15 residues long. Trimming cost V 3 bases and J 0 bases; bases outside gene matches: 2. TCRdb re-analysed the multiplex PCR reads in MiXCR, keeping a single row per CDR3 protein. The sample shows about 100,000 distinct CDR3 sequences, 20% to 25% of them seen only once. Breast cancer patients provided tissue from their axillary draining lymph nodes. This receptor was identified in a female donor with breast cancer. Some clones in this sample may be carry-over from other donors' samples. This chain connects TRBV27 to TRBJ2-1; 7 bases are shared with TRBD2. Sequencing input: axillary lymph node tissue. The CDR3 here is CASSFGGSSYNEQFF. The CDR3, as DNA: TGTGCCAGCAGTTTCGGGGGGAGCTCCTACAATGAGCAGTTCTTC.